This entry concerns a single TCR beta chain. This sample is part of a study of T cells in tuberculosis. After thawing and overnight rest, PBMC were stained with GMM-loaded CD1B tetramer, viability dye and anti-CD3 for sorting. The lipid loaded on the CD1B tetramers was C32 glucose monomycolate from Rhodococcus equi. PBMC for tetramer sorting were first depleted of CD14-expressing monocytes. This table comes from immunoSEQ multiplex PCR, and its TCRdb copy is limited to in-frame clones, with some not included. The data hold 80,000 to 90,000 clones, with approximately 91% observed a single time. Material for sequencing was CD1b-GMM tetramer-negative cells sorted from PBMCs. The TCR originated in an adult woman with latent tuberculosis.

The CDR3, as DNA: TGTGCCAGCAGCTTAGCGGGTGTATCAAAAGAAGCTTTCTTT. This encodes CASSLAGVSKEAFF. The chain employs TRBV13 and TRBJ1-1, with D uncertain. V gave up 1 base and J gave up 8 bases, with 14 bases separating them. Germline V gene sequence: CDR1 PRHDT, CDR2 FYEKMQ (reference sequence). The CDR3 is made up of 14 amino acids. The full variable domain, its missing parts supplied by reference TRBV13 and TRBJ1-1, is AAGVIQSPRHLIKEKRETATLKCYPIPRHDTVYWYQQGPGQDPQFLISFYEKMQSDKGSIPDRFSAQQFSDYHSELNMSSLELGDSALYFCASSLAGVSKEAFFGQGTRLTVV.